Listed below are T cell receptor beta chains from one sample, sequenced in a study of cytomegalovirus exposure and HLA in healthy donors. Data came from immunoSEQ multiplex PCR; TCRdb stores just in-frame clones and leaves some out. Here the sample spans 100,000 to 150,000 clones, 83% being singletons. The sample taken for sequencing was PBMCs. These receptors were taken from a woman in her thirties or forties in good health and CMV-seropositive. Each CDR3 is given with its conserved first and last residue. The order of the fields is J gene, D gene, V gene, clone size, CDR3 protein, CDR3 DNA. The D gene is left open where the match is weak. Clone size is shown for a subset of rows, as once, few, many or a class of expanded clone.

j_gene: TRBJ2-5
d_gene: TRBD2
v_gene: TRBV13
abundance: NA
CDR3aa: CASSSSLTSGLSQETQYF
CDR3nt: TGTGCCAGCAGCTCGTCCCTGACTAGCGGGCTATCCCAAGAGACCCAGTACTTC

j_gene: TRBJ1-1
d_gene: NA
v_gene: TRBV5-4
abundance: NA
CDR3aa: CASSGRNTEAFF
CDR3nt: TGTGCCAGCAGCGGCAGGAACACTGAAGCTTTCTTT

j_gene: TRBJ2-3
d_gene: NA
v_gene: TRBV29-1
abundance: NA
CDR3aa: CSAGVSQYF
CDR3nt: TGCAGCGCAGGCGTTTCGCAGTATTTT

j_gene: TRBJ2-1
d_gene: TRBD1
v_gene: TRBV27
abundance: NA
CDR3aa: CASSLDRGGNEQFF
CDR3nt: TGTGCCAGCAGTTTAGACAGGGGAGGTAATGAGCAGTTCTTC

j_gene: TRBJ2-7
d_gene: TRBD1
v_gene: TRBV14
abundance: NA
CDR3aa: CASSQDISQGAGFYYEQYF
CDR3nt: TGTGCCAGCAGCCAAGATATCTCACAGGGGGCGGGATTCTACTACGAGCAGTACTTC

j_gene: TRBJ1-4
d_gene: NA
v_gene: TRBV9
abundance: NA
CDR3aa: CASSPRGGVNEKLFF
CDR3nt: TGTGCCAGCAGCCCCCGGGGAGGAGTTAATGAAAAACTGTTTTTT

j_gene: TRBJ2-1
d_gene: TRBD1
v_gene: TRBV6-5
abundance: NA
CDR3aa: CASSYDRGNEQFF
CDR3nt: TGTGCCAGCAGTTATGACAGGGGGAATGAGCAGTTCTTC

j_gene: TRBJ1-5
d_gene: NA
v_gene: TRBV19
abundance: NA
CDR3aa: CASKIAGGLNQPQHF
CDR3nt: TGTGCCAGTAAAATTGCGGGGGGGCTCAATCAGCCCCAGCATTTT

j_gene: TRBJ2-3
d_gene: TRBD2
v_gene: TRBV14
abundance: NA
CDR3aa: CASSQKSSGGSTDTQYF
CDR3nt: TGTGCCAGCAGCCAAAAATCTAGCGGGGGAAGCACAGATACGCAGTATTTT

j_gene: TRBJ1-4
d_gene: NA
v_gene: TRBV30
abundance: NA
CDR3aa: CAWSIGTSTNEKLFF
CDR3nt: TGTGCCTGGAGTATCGGGACATCAACTAATGAAAAACTGTTTTTT

j_gene: TRBJ1-2
d_gene: NA
v_gene: TRBV29-1
abundance: NA
CDR3aa: CSVGRTNYGYTF
CDR3nt: TGCAGCGTTGGCAGGACTAACTATGGCTACACCTTC

j_gene: TRBJ2-3
d_gene: TRBD1
v_gene: TRBV5-8
abundance: once
CDR3aa: CASSSDRGQGLGTQYF
CDR3nt: TGTGCCAGCAGCTCGGATCGGGGACAGGGGCTTGGTACGCAGTATTTT

j_gene: TRBJ2-1
d_gene: TRBD2
v_gene: TRBV7-8
abundance: few
CDR3aa: CASSLGVAGVDNEQFF
CDR3nt: TGTGCCAGCAGCTTAGGGGTGGCGGGAGTGGACAATGAGCAGTTCTTC

j_gene: TRBJ1-1
d_gene: NA
v_gene: TRBV28
abundance: NA
CDR3aa: CASSLGGTTEAFF
CDR3nt: TGTGCCAGCAGTTTAGGAGGGACGACTGAAGCTTTCTTT

j_gene: TRBJ2-3
d_gene: TRBD1
v_gene: TRBV9
abundance: NA
CDR3aa: CASSEWDRSLFTDTQYF
CDR3nt: TGTGCCAGCAGCGAGTGGGACAGATCCCTATTCACAGATACGCAGTATTTT

j_gene: TRBJ2-3
d_gene: TRBD2
v_gene: TRBV11-3
abundance: NA
CDR3aa: CASSSSSGRAGDTQYF
CDR3nt: TGTGCCAGCAGCTCCTCAAGCGGGAGGGCCGGAGATACGCAGTATTTT

j_gene: TRBJ2-1
d_gene: TRBD2
v_gene: TRBV10-2
abundance: NA
CDR3aa: CASSETSGTYNEQFF
CDR3nt: TGCGCCAGCAGTGAGACTAGCGGGACTTACAATGAGCAGTTCTTC